What follows are 27 T cell receptor beta chains derived from one specimen sequenced in a study of shared clonotypes between healthy human individuals. Using immunoSEQ multiplex PCR, the repertoire was profiled, and TCRdb retains in-frame clones only, with some absent. This sample carries 1.4 million to 1.5 million clones, approximately 96% of them seen once, and the ten largest clones take over 1%. Specimen: naive CD4+ T cells sorted from blood. The subset is: CD45RA+ positively selected. The receptors derive from a man aged 30 to 45 in good health.

The genes are TRBV18 and TRBJ1-1; D is ambiguous. The V end was cut by 1 base, the J end by 2 bases, with 11 bases between. The germline gives CDR1 KGHSH, CDR2 LQKENI. The CDR3 totals 15 residues. DNA for the CDR3: TGTGCCAGCTCACCACGGAATGACCTAAACACTGAAGCTTTCTTT. This codes for CASSPRNDLNTEAFF.

The gene calls are TRBV5-1 and TRBJ2-7; D might be TRBD2 (6 bases). There are 14 residues in the CDR3. The V gene lost 2 bases and the J gene lost 3 bases, with 12 bases spanning the gap. Germline CDR1 reads SGHRS; CDR2 reads YFSETQ. The CDR3 DNA is TGCGCCAGCAGCTTCTGGGCGGGGAGCTACGAGCAGTACTTC. Protein sequence: CASSFWAGSYEQYF.

The chain recombines TRBV5-1 with TRBJ1-2, with D maybe TRBD1 (5 bases). This CDR3 is 14 amino acids long. The germline CDR1 and CDR2 sequences are SGHRS and YFSETQ. The ends were cut back, 6 bases at V and 6 bases at J, with 18 bases in the middle. The DNA for the CDR3 is TGCGCCAGCACCCCTGGGGGTGACATGAATGGCTACACCTTC. Translating it yields CASTPGGDMNGYTF.

This sequence joins TRBV27 and TRBJ2-1, with D hard to call. V was trimmed by 2 bases and J by 6 bases, leaving 5 bases between them. The germline CDR1 and CDR2 sequences are MNHEY and SMNVEV (reference sequence). The CDR3 sequence is 12 residues long. The CDR3 DNA sequence: TGTGCCAGCAGTTTAAATTTCAATGAGCAGTTCTTC. Its translation is CASSLNFNEQFF.

The rearrangement links TRBV18 to TRBJ2-7, with a possible D match to TRBD1 (5 bases). CDR3 size: 15 residues. The V end lost 1 base, the J end lost 4 bases, and 14 bases lay between the germline ends. Looked up from germline, CDR1 is KGHSH and CDR2 is LQKENI. CDR3 in DNA: TGTGCCAGCTCACCACTTGACAGTGGAGTTTACGAGCAGTACTTC. Its translation: CASSPLDSGVYEQYF.

This chain joins TRBV6-5 and TRBJ2-7; 7 bases match TRBD2. Trimming cost V 5 bases and J 2 bases; bases outside gene matches: 9. The CDR3 runs 15 residues. Germline values: CDR1 MNHEY, CDR2 SVGAGI. The CDR3 nucleotides read TGTGCCAGCAGTCCCTTGAGCGGGGCTGCCTACGAGCAGTACTTC. Translated: CASSPLSGAAYEQYF.

The CDR3 loop reads CAIKVSSGIYEQYF. The CDR3 DNA sequence: TGTGCCATCAAGGTCTCTAGCGGGATCTACGAGCAGTACTTC. The V call is TRBV10-3, the J call TRBJ2-7; 9 bases line up with TRBD2. With 7 bases clipped from V and 3 bases from J, the junction kept 7 bases outside the gene matches. Germline V gives CDR1 ENHRY, CDR2 SYGVKD. This CDR3 spans 14 amino acids.

This chain joins TRBV10-1 and TRBJ2-7; no firm D call. Trimming pared 3 bases from V and 4 bases from J, leaving 19 bases between. Germline CDR1 WNHNN, CDR2 SYGVQD (reference sequence). This CDR3 comprises 16 residues. CDR3 region: CASSEVLRLIPYEQYF. DNA for the CDR3: TGCGCCAGCAGTGAAGTCCTGCGTCTTATACCTTACGAGCAGTACTTC.

The J gene is TRBJ1-1, the V gene TRBV19; TRBD1 is a possible D gene (5 bases). Germline assignment: CDR1 LNHDA and CDR2 SQIVND (reference sequence). The CDR3 runs to 15 residues. V was shortened by 6 bases and J by 2 bases, with 16 bases between the two germline ends. CDR3 in amino acids: CASSIDGTGNTEAFF. The CDR3 nucleotides read TGTGCCAGTAGCATCGACGGGACGGGAAACACTGAAGCTTTCTTT.

This chain joins TRBV7-2 and TRBJ2-3, with D possibly TRBD1 on 7 matching bases. Looked up from germline, CDR1 is SGHTA and CDR2 is FQGNSA. V was shortened by 5 bases and J by 0 bases, with 12 bases between the two germline ends. The CDR3 consists of 15 residues. The DNA of the CDR3 is TGTGCCAGCAGCCAGGGGGGATTTAGCACAGATACGCAGTATTTT. Its translation: CASSQGGFSTDTQYF. Based on the CDR3 plus reference TRBV7-2 and TRBJ2-3, the full variable domain is GAGVSQSPSNKVTEKGKDVELRCDPISGHTALYWYRQSLGQGLEFLIYFQGNSAPDKSGLPSDRFSAERTGGSVSTLTIQRTQQEDSAVYLCASSQGGFSTDTQYFGPGTRLTVL.

Notes on this clone: The same CDR3 arises from other DNA sequences in this sample as well. The chain combines TRBV5-6 with TRBJ2-7; D is undetermined. The CDR3 has 13 residues. V lost 4 bases, J lost 3 bases, and 11 bases lay in between. Looked up from germline, CDR1 is SGHDT and CDR2 is YYEEEE. CDR3 amino acids: CASSLRDLYEQYF. CDR3 in DNA: TGTGCCAGCAGCCTTAGGGATCTCTACGAGCAGTACTTC.

The V gene is TRBV7-2, the J gene TRBJ1-1; D remains unclear. The CDR3 has 14 residues. The germline V gene has CDR1 SGHTA and CDR2 FQGNSA. Trimming stripped 3 bases from V and 8 bases from J, with 16 bases between. The chain's CDR3 is CASSFTPWGAEAFF. CDR3 coding DNA: TGTGCCAGCAGCTTCACCCCCTGGGGTGCCGAAGCTTTCTTT.

V gene TRBV13 combines with J gene TRBJ2-2, with 8 bases matching TRBD1. Germline V gene sequence: CDR1 PRHDT, CDR2 FYEKMQ (reference sequence). The CDR3 contains 14 residues. Germline trimming cut 4 bases from V and 7 bases from J; bases unmatched to any gene: 5. The CDR3 nucleotides are TGTGCCAGCAGCTCGACAGGGGTTGACGGGGAGCTGTTTTTT. This gives the protein CASSSTGVDGELFF.

The chain links TRBV25-1 to TRBJ2-2; D remains ambiguous. V was trimmed by 4 bases and J by 1 base, leaving 10 bases between them. The CDR3 is made up of 15 amino acids. From germline, CDR1 is MGHDK and CDR2 SYGVNS. This chain's CDR3 is CASSVFGKNTGELFF. For the CDR3, the DNA is TGTGCCAGCAGTGTTTTTGGGAAGAACACCGGGGAGCTGTTTTTT.

The chain has TRBV5-1 and TRBJ2-3, with 7 bases that match TRBD2. This CDR3 has 15 amino acids. After removal of 1 base from V and 2 bases from J, the junction contained 4 bases not matched to a gene. CDR1 is SGHRS, CDR2 YFSETQ, per germline. The CDR3 spells CASSLNLADTDTQYF. The CDR3 DNA reads as TGCGCCAGCAGCTTGAATCTAGCGGACACAGATACGCAGTATTTT. Supplemented by reference TRBV5-1 and TRBJ2-3, the full variable domain reads KAGVTQTPRYLIKTRGQQVTLSCSPISGHRSVSWYQQTPGQGLQFLFEYFSETQRNKGNFPGRFSGRQFSNSRSEMNVSTLELGDSALYLCASSLNLADTDTQYFGPGTRLTVL.

Worth noting for this clone: Other DNA sequences from this sample encode an identical CDR3 as well. CDR3 in amino acids: CASSVRDRDYEQYF. The CDR3 DNA sequence: TGTGCCAGCAGCGTACGGGACAGGGACTACGAGCAGTACTTC. The chain combines TRBV9 with TRBJ2-7, with 9 bases aligning to TRBD1. The CDR3 runs 14 residues. The trim removed 1 base at V and 3 bases at J, leaving 2 bases unmatched. Germline lookup yields CDR1 SGDLS and CDR2 YYNGEE.

This chain uses TRBV15 with TRBJ2-3, with D hard to call. This CDR3 spans 13 amino acids. Trimming pared 0 bases from V and 8 bases from J, leaving 9 bases between. Germline CDR1 and CDR2: LNHNV and YYDKDF (reference sequence). The CDR3 protein is CATSRDRTGTQYF. CDR3 nucleotide sequence: TGTGCCACCAGCAGAGATCGTACGGGTACGCAGTATTTT. The full variable domain, completed using reference TRBV15 and TRBJ2-3, is DAMVIQNPRYQVTQFGKPVTLSCSQTLNHNVMYWYQQKSSQAPKLLFHYYDKDFNNEADTPDNFQSRRPNTSFCFLDIRSPGLGDTAMYLCATSRDRTGTQYFGPGTRLTVL.

J is TRBJ2-7 and V is TRBV7-2; 11 bases map to TRBD2. CDR1 and CDR2 (germline): SGHTA, FQGNSA. V lost 0 bases, J lost 2 bases, and 6 bases stayed unmatched. This CDR3 is 17 amino acids long. Here the CDR3 reads CASSLAHLAGGAYEQYF. The DNA for the CDR3 is TGTGCCAGCAGCTTAGCGCACCTAGCGGGAGGTGCCTACGAGCAGTACTTC.

J is TRBJ2-7 and V is TRBV6-1; 9 nucleotides align to TRBD1. The CDR3 runs to 16 residues. The germline gives CDR1 MNHNS, CDR2 SASEGT. V lost 2 bases, J lost 3 bases, and 8 bases stayed unmatched. The CDR3 sequence: CASSERSDRGNYEQYF. CDR3 sequence (DNA): TGTGCCAGCAGTGAAAGGTCGGACAGGGGTAACTACGAGCAGTACTTC.

The table lists this clone with a count of one. The chain employs TRBV5-1 and TRBJ2-3, with 7 bases matching TRBD2. V lost 4 bases and J lost 3; bases outside the gene matches: 8. Germline V CDR1 and CDR2: SGHRS, YFSETQ. CDR3 length equals 15 residues. CDR3 amino acids: CASSLLADGTDTQYF. In DNA form, the CDR3 reads TGCGCCAGCAGCCTTCTAGCGGATGGGACAGATACGCAGTATTTT.

As regards this clone: Other DNA sequences in the sample encode the same CDR3. The chain recombines TRBV28 with TRBJ2-3; tentative D call: TRBD2 (5 bases). The CDR3 runs to 16 residues. Germline V gene sequence: CDR1 MDHEN, CDR2 SYDVKM. Between the trimmed V and J ends, which lost 6 bases and 0 bases, there was a span of 16 bases. The CDR3 is CASSPRSGSSTDTQYF. The CDR3 region has the DNA TGTGCCAGCAGCCCCCGAAGCGGCTCTAGCACAGATACGCAGTATTTT.

The chain links TRBV19 to TRBJ2-5, with D tentatively TRBD2 (6 bases). CDR1 and CDR2 from the germline V gene are LNHDA and SQIVND (reference sequence). This CDR3 spans 14 amino acids. Trimming pared 5 bases from V and 9 bases from J, leaving 19 bases between. CDR3 nucleotide sequence: TGTGCCAGTAGTGGGGGGACGGGTCGGATGGCCCAGTACTTC. It yields the protein CASSGGTGRMAQYF.

V gene TRBV11-2 combines with J gene TRBJ1-3; 9 nucleotides line up with TRBD1. With 3 bases clipped from V and 4 bases from J, the junction kept 10 bases outside the gene matches. Germline V gene sequence: CDR1 SGHAT, CDR2 FQNNGV. The CDR3 sequence is 17 residues long. CDR3 in amino acids: CASSFNRDRVSGNTIYF. CDR3 in DNA: TGTGCCAGCAGCTTCAACCGGGACAGGGTTTCAGGAAACACCATATATTTT.

The chain links TRBV7-2 to TRBJ2-1; perhaps TRBD2 as D (5 bases). CDR3 length: 16 amino acids. Trimming cost V 3 bases and J 0 bases, with 12 bases left between them. Germline values: CDR1 SGHTA, CDR2 FQGNSA. The DNA for the CDR3 is TGTGCCAGCAGCTTTTCCCGGGGAAGCTCCTACAATGAGCAGTTCTTC. Translating gives CASSFSRGSSYNEQFF.

Details on this clone: Because the CDR3's place on the DNA is in doubt, the DNA is left out and the CDR3 is given as listed by TCRdb. V gene TRBV21-1 combines with J gene TRBJ1-5; the listed D gene, TRBD1, was not tested against the DNA. TRBV21-1 is a listed pseudogene. With termini counted, the CDR3 has 18 amino acids. The CDR3 here is CASSKVLGYSCRNQPQHF.

This chain connects TRBV6-1 to TRBJ2-1; D tentatively fits TRBD1 or TRBD2 (5 bases each). The germline V and J ends were trimmed by 4 bases and 5 bases, with 21 bases remaining between them. CDR1 is MNHNS, CDR2 SASEGT, per germline. The CDR3 spans 17 residues. CDR3 sequence (DNA): TGTGCCAGCAGTGCCATGGCCGGGACGGCCTGGAACAATGAGCAGTTCTTC. Translation gives CASSAMAGTAWNNEQFF.

The chain joins TRBV5-8 to TRBJ1-5, with 7 bases aligning to TRBD1. There are 15 residues in the CDR3. The V gene end was trimmed by 4 bases and the J gene end by 3 bases; junction bases not matched to a gene: 7. Germline V CDR1 and CDR2: SGHTS, YDEGEE. Here the CDR3 DNA reads TGTGCCAGCAGCACGGGCGGGACAGCCAATCAGCCCCAGCATTTT. It encodes CASSTGGTANQPQHF.